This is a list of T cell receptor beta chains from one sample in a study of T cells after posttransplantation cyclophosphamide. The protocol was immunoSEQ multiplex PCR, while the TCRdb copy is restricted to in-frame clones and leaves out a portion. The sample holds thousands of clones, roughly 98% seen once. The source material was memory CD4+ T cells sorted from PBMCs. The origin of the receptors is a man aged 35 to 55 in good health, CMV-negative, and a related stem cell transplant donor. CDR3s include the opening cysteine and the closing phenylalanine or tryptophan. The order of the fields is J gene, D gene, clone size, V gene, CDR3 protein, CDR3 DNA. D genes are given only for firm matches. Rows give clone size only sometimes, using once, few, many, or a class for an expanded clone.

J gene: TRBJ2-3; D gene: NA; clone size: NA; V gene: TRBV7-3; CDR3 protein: CASSFYQSTDTQYF; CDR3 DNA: TGTGCCAGCAGCTTTTACCAGTCAACAGATACGCAGTATTTT
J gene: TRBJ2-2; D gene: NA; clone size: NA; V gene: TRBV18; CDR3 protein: CASSSQITGTSTGELFF; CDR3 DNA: TGTGCCAGCTCATCACAAATAACCGGGACTTCGACCGGGGAGCTGTTTTTT
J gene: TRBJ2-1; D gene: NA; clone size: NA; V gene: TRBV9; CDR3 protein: CASSVAGQVYHEQFF; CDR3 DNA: TGTGCCAGCAGCGTAGCTGGTCAGGTTTACCATGAGCAGTTCTTC
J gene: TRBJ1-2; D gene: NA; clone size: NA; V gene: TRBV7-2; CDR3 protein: CASSSLGANYGYTF; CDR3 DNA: TGTGCCAGCAGTTCGTTAGGGGCCAACTATGGCTACACCTTC
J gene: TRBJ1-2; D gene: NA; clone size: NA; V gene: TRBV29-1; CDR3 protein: CSVESVYYGYTF; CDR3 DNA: TGCAGCGTTGAATCGGTCTACTATGGCTACACCTTC
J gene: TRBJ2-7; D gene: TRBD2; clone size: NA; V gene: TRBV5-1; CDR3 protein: CASSPGDSGGYEQYF; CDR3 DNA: TGCGCCAGCAGCCCCGGGGATAGCGGGGGGTACGAGCAGTACTTC
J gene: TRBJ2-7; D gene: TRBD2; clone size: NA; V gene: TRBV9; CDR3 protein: CASSDRLAGGPPGRGEQYF; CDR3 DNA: TGTGCCAGCAGCGATCGACTAGCGGGAGGTCCCCCTGGGAGGGGCGAGCAGTACTTC
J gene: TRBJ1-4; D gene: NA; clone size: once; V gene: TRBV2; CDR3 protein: CASSEEQGLIGKLFF; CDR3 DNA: TGTGCCAGCAGTGAAGAGCAGGGGCTTATCGGAAAACTGTTTTTT
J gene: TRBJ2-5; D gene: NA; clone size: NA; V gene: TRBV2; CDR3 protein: CASSATLGAAGTQYF; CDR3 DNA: TGTGCCAGCAGCGCCACGCTAGGGGCGGCAGGGACCCAGTACTTC
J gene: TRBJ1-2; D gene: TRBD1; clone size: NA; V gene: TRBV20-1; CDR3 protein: CSVRQGTGYTF; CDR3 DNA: TGCAGTGTCAGACAGGGTACGGGCTACACCTTC
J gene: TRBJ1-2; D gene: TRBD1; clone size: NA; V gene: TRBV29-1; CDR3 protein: CSVTRDSYGYTF; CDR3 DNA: TGCAGCGTGACCCGGGACAGCTATGGCTACACCTTC
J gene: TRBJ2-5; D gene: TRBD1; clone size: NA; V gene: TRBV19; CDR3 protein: CASSMLRTGGQETQYF; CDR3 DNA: TGTGCCAGTAGTATGCTAAGGACAGGGGGCCAAGAGACCCAGTACTTC
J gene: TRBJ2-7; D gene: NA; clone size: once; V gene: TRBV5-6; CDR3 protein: CASSLGQFSYEQYF; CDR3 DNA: TGTGCCAGCAGCTTGGGGCAGTTCTCCTACGAGCAGTACTTC
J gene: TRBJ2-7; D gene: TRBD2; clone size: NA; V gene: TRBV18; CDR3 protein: CASSPDVAGAYEQYF; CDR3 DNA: TGTGCCAGCTCACCCGATGTAGCGGGAGCCTACGAGCAGTACTTC
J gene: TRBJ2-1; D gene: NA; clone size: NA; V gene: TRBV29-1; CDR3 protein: CSVQRQDTYNEQFF; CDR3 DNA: TGCAGCGTCCAACGACAGGACACCTACAATGAGCAGTTCTTC
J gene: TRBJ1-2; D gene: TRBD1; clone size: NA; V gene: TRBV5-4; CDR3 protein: CASSGDRIYGYTF; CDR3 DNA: TGTGCCAGCAGCGGGGACAGAATCTATGGCTACACCTTC
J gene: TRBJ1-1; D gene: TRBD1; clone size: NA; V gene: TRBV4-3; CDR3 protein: CASSQEGQGGTNTEAFF; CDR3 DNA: TGCGCCAGCAGCCAAGAAGGACAGGGAGGGACGAACACTGAAGCTTTCTTT
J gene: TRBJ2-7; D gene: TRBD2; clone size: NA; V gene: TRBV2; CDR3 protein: CASLRFTSGDLPGEYEQYF; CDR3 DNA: TGTGCCAGCCTGCGCTTTACTAGCGGGGACCTACCGGGGGAGTACGAGCAGTACTTC
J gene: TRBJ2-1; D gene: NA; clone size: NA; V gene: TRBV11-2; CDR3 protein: CASSGRGGSSYNEQFF; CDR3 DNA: TGTGCCAGCAGCGGCAGGGGCGGGAGCTCCTACAATGAGCAGTTCTTC
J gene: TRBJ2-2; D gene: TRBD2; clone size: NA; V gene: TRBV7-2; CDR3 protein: CASSLAPQRERGTGELFF; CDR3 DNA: TGTGCCAGCAGCTTAGCGCCCCAGCGGGAGCGGGGCACCGGGGAGCTGTTTTTT
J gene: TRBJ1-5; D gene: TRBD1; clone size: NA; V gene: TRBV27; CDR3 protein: CASSYARDRVNQPQHF; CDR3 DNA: TGTGCCAGCAGTTACGCCCGGGACAGGGTAAATCAGCCCCAGCATTTT
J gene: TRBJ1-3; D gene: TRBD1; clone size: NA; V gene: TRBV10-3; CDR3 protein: CAIRPSTGWNTIYF; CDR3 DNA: TGTGCCATCAGACCATCGACAGGGTGGAACACCATATATTTT
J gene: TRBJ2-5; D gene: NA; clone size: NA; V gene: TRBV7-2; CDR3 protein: CASSPDPGKETQYF; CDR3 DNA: TGTGCCAGCAGCCCAGACCCAGGGAAAGAGACCCAGTACTTC
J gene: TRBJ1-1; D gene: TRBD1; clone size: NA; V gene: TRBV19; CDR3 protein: CASSTTGDTEAFF; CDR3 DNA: TGTGCCAGTAGTACTACAGGGGACACTGAAGCTTTCTTT
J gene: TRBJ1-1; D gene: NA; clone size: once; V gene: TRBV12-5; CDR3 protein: CASASLNTEAFF; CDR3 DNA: TGTGCTAGCGCAAGCTTGAACACTGAAGCTTTCTTT
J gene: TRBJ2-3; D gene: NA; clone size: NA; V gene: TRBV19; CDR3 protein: CASSIALPSTDTQYF; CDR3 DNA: TGTGCCAGTAGTATAGCCCTACCGAGCACAGATACGCAGTATTTT
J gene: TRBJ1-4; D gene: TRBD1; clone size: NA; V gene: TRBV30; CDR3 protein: CAWSLGGVSEKLFF; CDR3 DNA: TGTGCCTGGAGTCTAGGGGGCGTGAGTGAAAAACTGTTTTTT
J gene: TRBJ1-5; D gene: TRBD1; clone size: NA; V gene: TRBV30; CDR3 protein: CAWGRQGHQPQHF; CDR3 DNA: TGTGCCTGGGGCCGACAGGGACACCAGCCCCAGCATTTT
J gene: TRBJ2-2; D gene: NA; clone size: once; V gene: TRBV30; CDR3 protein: CAWGRNRDTGELFF; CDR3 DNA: TGTGCCTGGGGAAGGAACAGGGACACCGGGGAGCTGTTTTTT
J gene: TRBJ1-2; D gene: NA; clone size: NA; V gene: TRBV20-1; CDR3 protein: CSARGVGDTF; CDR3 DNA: TGCAGTGCTAGAGGGGTCGGGGACACCTTC
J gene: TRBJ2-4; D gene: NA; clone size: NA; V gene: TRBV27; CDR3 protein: CASSHGTGVLAGGPVHIQYF; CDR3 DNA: TGTGCCAGCAGCCATGGGACAGGGGTGTTAGCGGGAGGGCCGGTACACATTCAGTACTTC
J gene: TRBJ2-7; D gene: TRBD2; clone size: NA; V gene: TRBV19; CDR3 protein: CASSAGRGGREKDEQYF; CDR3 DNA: TGTGCCAGTAGTGCCGGGAGGGGCGGCAGGGAAAAGGACGAGCAGTACTTC
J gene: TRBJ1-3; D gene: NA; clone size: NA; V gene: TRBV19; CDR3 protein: CASTTGSGNTIYF; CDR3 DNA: TGTGCCAGTACCACGGGCTCTGGAAACACCATATATTTT
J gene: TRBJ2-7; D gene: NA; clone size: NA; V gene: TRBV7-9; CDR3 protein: CASSQPQGREQYF; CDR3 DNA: TGTGCCAGCAGCCAACCCCAGGGTCGCGAGCAGTACTTC
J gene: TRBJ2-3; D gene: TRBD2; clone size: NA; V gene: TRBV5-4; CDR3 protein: CASSLGSGGSRNTQYF; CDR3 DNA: TGTGCCAGCAGCTTGGGGTCGGGCGGGAGTCGGAATACGCAGTATTTT
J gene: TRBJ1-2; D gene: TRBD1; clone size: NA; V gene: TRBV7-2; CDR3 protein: CASSLGQDRYGYTF; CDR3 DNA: TGTGCCAGCAGCCTGGGACAGGACCGTTATGGCTACACCTTC
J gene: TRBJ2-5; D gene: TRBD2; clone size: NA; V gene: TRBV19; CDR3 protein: CASSIYPIGFSGGWETQYF; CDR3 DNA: TGTGCCAGTAGTATTTACCCCATTGGGTTCTCGGGGGGTTGGGAGACCCAGTACTTC
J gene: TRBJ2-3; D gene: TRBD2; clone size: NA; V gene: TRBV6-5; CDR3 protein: CASRREGQADTQYF; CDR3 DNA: TGTGCCAGCAGGCGGGAGGGCCAGGCAGATACGCAGTATTTT
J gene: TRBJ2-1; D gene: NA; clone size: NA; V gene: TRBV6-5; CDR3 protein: CASSYRESSYNEQFF; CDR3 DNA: TGTGCCAGCAGTTATCGAGAGAGCTCCTACAATGAGCAGTTCTTC
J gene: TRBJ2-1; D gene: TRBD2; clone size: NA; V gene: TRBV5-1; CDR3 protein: CASSLAGIAGAVEQFF; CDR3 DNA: TGCGCCAGCAGCTTGGCCGGGATAGCGGGAGCAGTTGAGCAGTTCTTC
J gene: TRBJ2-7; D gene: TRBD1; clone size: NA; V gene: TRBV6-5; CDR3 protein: CASSRTGLTYEQYF; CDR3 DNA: TGTGCCAGCAGTCGGACAGGGCTCACCTACGAGCAGTACTTC
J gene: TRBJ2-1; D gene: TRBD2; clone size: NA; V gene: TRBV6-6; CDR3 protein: CASSYSGLAGDNEQFF; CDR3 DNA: TGTGCCAGCAGTTACTCGGGACTAGCGGGGGACAATGAGCAGTTCTTC
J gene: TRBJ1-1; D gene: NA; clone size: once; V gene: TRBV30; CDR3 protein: CAWARDLSLNTEAFF; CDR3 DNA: TGTGCCTGGGCCAGGGATCTCTCCCTTAACACTGAAGCTTTCTTT
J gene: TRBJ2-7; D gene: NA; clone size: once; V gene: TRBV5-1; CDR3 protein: CASSAAEGPSYEQYF; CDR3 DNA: TGCGCCAGCAGCGCAGCGGAGGGCCCCTCCTACGAGCAGTACTTC
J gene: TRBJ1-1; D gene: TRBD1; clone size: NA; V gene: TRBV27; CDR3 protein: CASSLFRQGARTEAFF; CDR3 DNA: TGTGCCAGCAGTTTATTCCGACAGGGGGCTCGCACTGAAGCTTTCTTT
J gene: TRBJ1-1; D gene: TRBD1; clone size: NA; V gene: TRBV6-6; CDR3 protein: CASNPGQTVTEAFF; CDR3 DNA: TGTGCCAGCAACCCGGGACAGACGGTTACTGAAGCTTTCTTT
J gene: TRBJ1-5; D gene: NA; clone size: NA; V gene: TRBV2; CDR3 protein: CASSADPGGNQPQHF; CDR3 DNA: TGTGCCAGCAGTGCCGACCCAGGCGGCAATCAGCCCCAGCATTTT
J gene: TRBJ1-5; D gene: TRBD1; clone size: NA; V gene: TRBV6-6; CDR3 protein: CASSFGQGSQPQHF; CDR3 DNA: TGTGCCAGCAGTTTCGGACAGGGGAGTCAGCCCCAGCATTTT